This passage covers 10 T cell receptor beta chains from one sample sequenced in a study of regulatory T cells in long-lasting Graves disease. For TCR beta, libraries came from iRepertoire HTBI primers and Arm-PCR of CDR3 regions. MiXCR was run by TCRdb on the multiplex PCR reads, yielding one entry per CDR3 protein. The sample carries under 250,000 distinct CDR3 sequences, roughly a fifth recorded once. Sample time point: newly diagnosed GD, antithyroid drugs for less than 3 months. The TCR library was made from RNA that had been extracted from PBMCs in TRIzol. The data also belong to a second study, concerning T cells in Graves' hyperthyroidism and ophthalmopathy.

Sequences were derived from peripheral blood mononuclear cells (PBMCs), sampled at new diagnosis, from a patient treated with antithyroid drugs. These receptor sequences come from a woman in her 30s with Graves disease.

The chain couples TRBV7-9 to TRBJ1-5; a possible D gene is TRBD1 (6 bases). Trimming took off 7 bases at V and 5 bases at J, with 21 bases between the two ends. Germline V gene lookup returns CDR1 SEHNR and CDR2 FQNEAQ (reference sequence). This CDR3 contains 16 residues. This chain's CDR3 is CASILISGGAHQPQHF. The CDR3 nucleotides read TGTGCCAGCATCCTGATTAGCGGGGGGGCCCATCAGCCCCAGCATTTT.

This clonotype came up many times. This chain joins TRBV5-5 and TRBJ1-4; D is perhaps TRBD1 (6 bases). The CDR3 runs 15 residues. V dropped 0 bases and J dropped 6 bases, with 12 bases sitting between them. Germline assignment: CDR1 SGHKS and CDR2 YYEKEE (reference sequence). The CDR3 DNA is TGTGCCAGCAGCTTGGGGGTGAGGACAGATGAAAAACTGTTTTTT. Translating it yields CASSLGVRTDEKLFF.

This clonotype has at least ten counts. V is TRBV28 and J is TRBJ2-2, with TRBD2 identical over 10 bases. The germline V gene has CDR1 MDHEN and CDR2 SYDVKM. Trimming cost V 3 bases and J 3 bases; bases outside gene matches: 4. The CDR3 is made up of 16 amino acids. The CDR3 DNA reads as TGTGCCAGCAGTTTGCCTAGCGGGAGTGACACCGGGGAGCTGTTTTTT. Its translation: CASSLPSGSDTGELFF.

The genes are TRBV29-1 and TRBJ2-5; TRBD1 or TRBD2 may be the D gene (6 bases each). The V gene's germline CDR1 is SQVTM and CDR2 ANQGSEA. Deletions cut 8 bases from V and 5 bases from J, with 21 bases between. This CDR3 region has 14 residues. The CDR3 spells CSTREGGLVETQYF. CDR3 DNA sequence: TGCAGCACCCGCGAGGGGGGACTGGTGGAGACCCAGTACTTC. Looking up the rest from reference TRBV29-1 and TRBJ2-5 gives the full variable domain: SAVISQKPSRDICQRGTSLTIQCQVDSQVTMMFWYRQQPGQSLTLIATANQGSEATYESGFVIDKFPISRPNLTFSTLTVSNMSPEDSSIYLCSTREGGLVETQYFGPGTRLLVL.

The CDR3 nucleotides read TGTGCCAGCAGTTTATTAGCGGGGGTCTTGTACGAGCAGTACTTC. This gives the protein CASSLLAGVLYEQYF. The chain uses TRBV27 and TRBJ2-7; TRBD2 aligns across 9 bases. The ends lost 1 base at V and 4 bases at J; junction bases unmatched: 5. Germline V gives CDR1 MNHEY, CDR2 SMNVEV (reference sequence). The CDR3 runs 15 residues.

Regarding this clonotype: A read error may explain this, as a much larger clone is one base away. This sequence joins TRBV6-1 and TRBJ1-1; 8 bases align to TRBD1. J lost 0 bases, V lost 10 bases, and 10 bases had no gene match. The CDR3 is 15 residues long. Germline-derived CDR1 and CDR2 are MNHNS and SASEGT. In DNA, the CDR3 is TGTGCCAACCTTCAGGGGGCACGGTTGAACACTGAAGCTTTCTTT. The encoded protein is CANLQGARLNTEAFF.

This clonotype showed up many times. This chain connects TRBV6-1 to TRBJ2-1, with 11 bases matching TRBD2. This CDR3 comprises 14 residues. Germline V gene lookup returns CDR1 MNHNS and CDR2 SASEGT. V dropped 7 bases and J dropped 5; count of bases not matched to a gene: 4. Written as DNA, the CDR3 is TGTGCCAGCACCGTAGCGGGAGGGAACAATGAGCAGTTCTTC. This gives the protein CASTVAGGNNEQFF.

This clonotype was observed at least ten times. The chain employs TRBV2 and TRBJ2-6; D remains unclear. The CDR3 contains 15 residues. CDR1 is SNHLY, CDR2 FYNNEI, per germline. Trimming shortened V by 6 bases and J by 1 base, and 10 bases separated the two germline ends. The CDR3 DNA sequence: TGTGCCAGCAGCGAACAGCTGTCTGGGGCCAACGTCCTGACTTTC. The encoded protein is CASSEQLSGANVLTF.

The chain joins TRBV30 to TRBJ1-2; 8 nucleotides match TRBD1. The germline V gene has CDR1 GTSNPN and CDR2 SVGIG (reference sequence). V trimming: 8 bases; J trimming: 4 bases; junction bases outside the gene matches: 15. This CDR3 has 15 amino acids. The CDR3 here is CAGGQASFPLYGYTF. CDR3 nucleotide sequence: TGTGCCGGGGGACAGGCCTCGTTCCCCCTCTATGGCTACACCTTC.

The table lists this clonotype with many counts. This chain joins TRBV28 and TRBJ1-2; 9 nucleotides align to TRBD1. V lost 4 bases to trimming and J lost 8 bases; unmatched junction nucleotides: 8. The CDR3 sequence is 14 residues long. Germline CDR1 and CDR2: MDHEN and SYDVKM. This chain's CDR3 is CASSYGTGNEGYTF. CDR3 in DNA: TGTGCCAGCAGTTATGGGACAGGGAATGAAGGCTACACCTTC.